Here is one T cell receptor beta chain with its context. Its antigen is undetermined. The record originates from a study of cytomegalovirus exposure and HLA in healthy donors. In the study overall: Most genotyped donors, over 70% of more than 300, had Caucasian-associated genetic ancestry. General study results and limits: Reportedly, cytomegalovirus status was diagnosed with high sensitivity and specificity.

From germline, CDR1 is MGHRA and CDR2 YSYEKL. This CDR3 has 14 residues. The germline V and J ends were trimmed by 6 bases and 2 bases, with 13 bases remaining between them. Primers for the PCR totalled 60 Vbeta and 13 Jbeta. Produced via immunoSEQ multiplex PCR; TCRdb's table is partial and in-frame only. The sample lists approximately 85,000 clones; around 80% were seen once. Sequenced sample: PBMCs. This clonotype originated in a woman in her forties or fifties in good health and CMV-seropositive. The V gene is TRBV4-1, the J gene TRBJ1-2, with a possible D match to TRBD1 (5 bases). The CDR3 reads CASRLRGGNYGYTF. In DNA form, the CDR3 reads TGCGCCAGCAGATTACGGGGGGGGAACTATGGCTACACCTTC.